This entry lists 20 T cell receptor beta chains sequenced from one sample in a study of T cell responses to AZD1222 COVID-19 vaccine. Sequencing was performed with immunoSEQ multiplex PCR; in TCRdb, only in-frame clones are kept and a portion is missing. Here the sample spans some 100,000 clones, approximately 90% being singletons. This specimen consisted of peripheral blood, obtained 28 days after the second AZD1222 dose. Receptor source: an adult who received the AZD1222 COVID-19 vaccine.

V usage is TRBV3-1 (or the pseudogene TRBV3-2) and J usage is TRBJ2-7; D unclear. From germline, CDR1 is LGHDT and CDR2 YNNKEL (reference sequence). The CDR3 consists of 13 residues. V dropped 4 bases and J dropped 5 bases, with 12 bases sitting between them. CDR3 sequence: CASSLVTGNEQYF. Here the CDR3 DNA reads TGTGCCAGCAGCCTCGTGACTGGCAACGAGCAGTACTTC.

This CDR3 is CASSQDLRLVNEQFF. DNA for the CDR3: TGTGCCAGCAGCCAAGATCTTCGGTTGGTGAATGAGCAGTTCTTC. The V gene is TRBV3-1 (or the pseudogene TRBV3-2), the J gene TRBJ2-1; D gene uncertain. CDR3 length equals 15 residues. V lost 0 bases and J 7 bases, leaving 13 bases between the germline ends. The germline CDR1 and CDR2 sequences are LGHDT and YNNKEL (reference sequence).

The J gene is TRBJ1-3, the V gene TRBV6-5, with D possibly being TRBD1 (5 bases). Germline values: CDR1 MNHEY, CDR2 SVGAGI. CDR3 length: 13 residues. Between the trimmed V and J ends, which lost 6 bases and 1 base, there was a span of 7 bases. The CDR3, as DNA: TGTGCCAGCAGGGGACCGTCTGGAAACACCATATATTTT. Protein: CASRGPSGNTIYF.

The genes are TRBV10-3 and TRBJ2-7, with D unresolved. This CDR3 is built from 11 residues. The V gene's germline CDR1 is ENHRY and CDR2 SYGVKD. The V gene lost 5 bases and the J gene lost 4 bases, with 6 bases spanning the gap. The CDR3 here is CAISSLYEQYF. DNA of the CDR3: TGTGCCATCAGTTCGCTTTACGAGCAGTACTTC.

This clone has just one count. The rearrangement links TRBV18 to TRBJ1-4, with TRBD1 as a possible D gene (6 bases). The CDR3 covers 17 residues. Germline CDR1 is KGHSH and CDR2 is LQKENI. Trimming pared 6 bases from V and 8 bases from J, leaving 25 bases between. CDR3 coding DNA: TGTGCCAGCTCGCGGAAGGACAGCGGCTTAATCGGAGAAAAACTGTTTTTT. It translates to CASSRKDSGLIGEKLFF.

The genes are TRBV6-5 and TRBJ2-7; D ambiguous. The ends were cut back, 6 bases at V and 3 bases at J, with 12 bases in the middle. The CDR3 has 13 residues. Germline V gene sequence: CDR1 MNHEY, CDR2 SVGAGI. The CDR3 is CASSPDGRYEQYF. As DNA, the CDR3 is TGTGCCAGCAGCCCGGACGGCCGCTACGAGCAGTACTTC.

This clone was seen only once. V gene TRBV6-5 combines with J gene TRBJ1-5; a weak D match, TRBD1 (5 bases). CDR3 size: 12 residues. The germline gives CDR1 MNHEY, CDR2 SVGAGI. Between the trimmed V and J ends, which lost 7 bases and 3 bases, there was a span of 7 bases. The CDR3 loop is CASNRLNQPQHF. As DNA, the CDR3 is TGTGCCAGCAACAGGCTCAATCAGCCCCAGCATTTT.

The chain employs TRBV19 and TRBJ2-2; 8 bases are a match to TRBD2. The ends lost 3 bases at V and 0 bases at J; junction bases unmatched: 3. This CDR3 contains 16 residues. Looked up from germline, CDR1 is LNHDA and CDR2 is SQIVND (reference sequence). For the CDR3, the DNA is TGTGCCAGTAGTATCTCAGCGGGGGCGAACACCGGGGAGCTGTTTTTT. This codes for CASSISAGANTGELFF. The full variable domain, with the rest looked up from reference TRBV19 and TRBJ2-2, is DGGITQSPKYLFRKEGQNVTLSCEQNLNHDAMYWYRQDPGQGLRLIYYSQIVNDFQKGDIAEGYSVSREKKESFPLTVTSAQKNPTAFYLCASSISAGANTGELFFGEGSRLTVL.

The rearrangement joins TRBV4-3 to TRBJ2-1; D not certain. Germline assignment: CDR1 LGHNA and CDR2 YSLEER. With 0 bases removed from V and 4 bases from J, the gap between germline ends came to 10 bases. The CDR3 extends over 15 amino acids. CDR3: CASSQDPARYNEQFF. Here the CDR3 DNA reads TGCGCCAGCAGCCAAGATCCGGCCCGATACAATGAGCAGTTCTTC.

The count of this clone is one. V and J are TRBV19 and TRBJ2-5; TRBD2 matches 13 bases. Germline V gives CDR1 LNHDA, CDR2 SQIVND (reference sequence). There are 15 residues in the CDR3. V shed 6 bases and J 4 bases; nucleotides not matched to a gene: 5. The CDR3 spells CASRPTSGGSETQYF. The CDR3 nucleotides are TGTGCCAGTAGGCCGACTAGCGGGGGGTCAGAGACCCAGTACTTC.

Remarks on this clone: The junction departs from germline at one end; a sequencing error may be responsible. CDR3 in DNA: TGTGCCAGCAGCCAAGATCCCAGGACAGGGGGCGGGGGTTACTTT. Protein sequence: CASSQDPRTGGGGYF. This sequence joins TRBV3-1 (or the pseudogene TRBV3-2) and TRBJ1-1, with 11 bases lining up with TRBD1. This CDR3 region has 15 residues. Germline lookup yields CDR1 LGHDT and CDR2 YNNKEL (reference sequence).

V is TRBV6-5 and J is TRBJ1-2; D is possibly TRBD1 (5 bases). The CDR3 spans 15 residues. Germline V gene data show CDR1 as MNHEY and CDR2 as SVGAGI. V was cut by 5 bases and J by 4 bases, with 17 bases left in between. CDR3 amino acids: CASSIGGGYRYGYTF. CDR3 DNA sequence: TGTGCCAGCAGTATTGGCGGGGGATATCGCTATGGCTACACCTTC.

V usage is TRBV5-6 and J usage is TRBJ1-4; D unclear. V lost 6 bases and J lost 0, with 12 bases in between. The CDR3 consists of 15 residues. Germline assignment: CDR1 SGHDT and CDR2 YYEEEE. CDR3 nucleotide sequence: TGTGCCAGCACGAGTCCGCAGGCAACTAATGAAAAACTGTTTTTT. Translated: CASTSPQATNEKLFF.

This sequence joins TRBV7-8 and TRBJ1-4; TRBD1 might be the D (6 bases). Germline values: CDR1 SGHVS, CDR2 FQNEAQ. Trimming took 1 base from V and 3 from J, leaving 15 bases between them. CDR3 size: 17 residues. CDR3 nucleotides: TGTGCCAGCAGCTTAGGGGTCAGGGGAGTAGCTAATGAAAAACTGTTTTTT. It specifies CASSLGVRGVANEKLFF.

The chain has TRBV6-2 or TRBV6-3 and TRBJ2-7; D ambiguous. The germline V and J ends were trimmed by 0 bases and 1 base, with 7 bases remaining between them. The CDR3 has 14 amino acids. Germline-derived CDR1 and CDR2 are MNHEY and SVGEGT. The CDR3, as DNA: TGTGCCAGCAGTTACTCGCTGGGGTCCTACGAGCAGTACTTC. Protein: CASSYSLGSYEQYF.

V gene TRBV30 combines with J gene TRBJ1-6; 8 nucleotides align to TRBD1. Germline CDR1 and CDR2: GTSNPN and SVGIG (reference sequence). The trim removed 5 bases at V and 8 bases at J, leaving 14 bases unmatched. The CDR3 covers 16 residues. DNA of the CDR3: TGTGCCTGGTGTCCCCAGGGGGCTGCGAGAGATTCACCCCTCCACTTT. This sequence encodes CAWCPQGAARDSPLHF.

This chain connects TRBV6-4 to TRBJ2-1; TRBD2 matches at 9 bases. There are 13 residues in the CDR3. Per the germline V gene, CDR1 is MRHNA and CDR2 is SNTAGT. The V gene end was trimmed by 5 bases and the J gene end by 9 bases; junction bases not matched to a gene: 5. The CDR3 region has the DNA TGTGCCAGCAGTCGGACTAGCGAGGGTGAGCAGTTCTTC. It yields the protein CASSRTSEGEQFF.

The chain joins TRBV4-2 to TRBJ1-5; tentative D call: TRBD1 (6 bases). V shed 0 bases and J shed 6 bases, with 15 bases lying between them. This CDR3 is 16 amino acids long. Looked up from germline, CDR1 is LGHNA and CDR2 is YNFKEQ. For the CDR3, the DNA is TGTGCCAGCAGCCAAGATGGCAGGGGAAGGGCTCAGCCCCAGCATTTT. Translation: CASSQDGRGRAQPQHF.

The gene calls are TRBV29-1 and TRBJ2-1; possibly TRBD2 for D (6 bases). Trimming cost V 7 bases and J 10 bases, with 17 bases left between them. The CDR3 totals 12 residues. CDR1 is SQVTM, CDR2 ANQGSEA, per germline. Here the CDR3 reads CSERPAGREQFF. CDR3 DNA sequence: TGCAGCGAGCGCCCAGCGGGTCGGGAGCAGTTCTTC.

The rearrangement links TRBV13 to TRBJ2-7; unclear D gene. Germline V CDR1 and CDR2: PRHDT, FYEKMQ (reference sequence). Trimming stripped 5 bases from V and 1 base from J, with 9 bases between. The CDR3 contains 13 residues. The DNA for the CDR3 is TGTGCCAGCAGCCCCAGTCCATCCTACGAGCAGTACTTC. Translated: CASSPSPSYEQYF.